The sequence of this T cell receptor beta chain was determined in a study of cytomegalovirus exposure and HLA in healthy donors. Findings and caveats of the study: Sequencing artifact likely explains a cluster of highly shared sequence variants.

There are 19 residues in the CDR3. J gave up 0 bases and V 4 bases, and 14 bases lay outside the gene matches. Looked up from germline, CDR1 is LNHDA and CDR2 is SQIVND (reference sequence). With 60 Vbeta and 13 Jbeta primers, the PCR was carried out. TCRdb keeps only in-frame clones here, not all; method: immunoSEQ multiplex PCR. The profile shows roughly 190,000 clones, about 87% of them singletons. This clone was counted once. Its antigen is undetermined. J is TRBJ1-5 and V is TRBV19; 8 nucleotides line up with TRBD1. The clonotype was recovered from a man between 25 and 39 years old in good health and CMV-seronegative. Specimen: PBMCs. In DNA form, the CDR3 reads TGTGCCAGTAGTACTCCAACCCTCCTTGGACAGGGTAGCAATCAGCCCCAGCATTTT. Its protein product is CASSTPTLLGQGSNQPQHF.